Below, 9 T cell receptor beta chains from the same sample are listed, as sequenced in a study of blood T cells in healthy people across ages. For the second PCR, which ran for roughly 6 to 12 cycles, a sample-barcoded 5' primer and a J-beta primer mix were used. In TCRdb, the 5' RACE reads were re-called with MiXCR into one record per CDR3 protein. The data show about 780,000 distinct CDR3 sequences, about 45% seen once. The sequencing sample was made of blood. The receptors originated from an elderly man in good health.

This chain joins TRBV10-3 and TRBJ2-3; TRBD1 is a possible D gene (5 bases). This CDR3 has 13 residues. V lost 10 bases, J lost 10 bases, and 21 bases lay in between. The germline V gene has CDR1 ENHRY and CDR2 SYGVKD. The CDR3 DNA reads as TGTGCCACCCAAATCGACAGCGAAACGCCGCAGTATTTT. This sequence encodes CATQIDSETPQYF.

J is TRBJ2-7 and V is TRBV11-2, with TRBD2 matching 8 bases. CDR1 and CDR2 from the germline V gene are SGHAT and FQNNGV. The CDR3 runs 16 residues. With V trimmed by 2 bases and J by 0 bases, 6 bases remained unmatched. As DNA, the CDR3 is TGTGCCAGCAGCTTAAATCGGGAGGGGAGCTCCTACGAGCAGTACTTC. This sequence encodes CASSLNREGSSYEQYF.

This clonotype was counted only a few times. The CDR3 here is CASSEGLEEPYEQYF. The DNA of the CDR3 is TGCGCCAGCAGCGAGGGACTAGAGGAACCCTACGAGCAGTACTTC. The gene calls are TRBV5-1 and TRBJ2-7; TRBD2 agrees at 8 bases. This CDR3 region has 15 residues. Looked up from germline, CDR1 is SGHRS and CDR2 is YFSETQ. J was trimmed by 2 bases and V by 4 bases; bases with no gene match: 8.

Many counts were recorded for this clonotype. The rearrangement uses TRBV27 and TRBJ2-6; D is undetermined. The CDR3 contains 15 residues. Germline V gene data show CDR1 as MNHEY and CDR2 as SMNVEV (reference sequence). The V end was cut by 4 bases, the J end by 0 bases, with 7 bases between. This CDR3 reads CASSSPSSGANVLTF. In DNA, the CDR3 is TGTGCCAGCAGTTCCCCTAGCTCTGGGGCCAACGTCCTGACTTTC. The full variable domain, rest sourced from reference TRBV27 and TRBJ2-6, is EAQVTQNPRYLITVTGKKLTVTCSQNMNHEYMSWYRQDPGLGLRQIYYSMNVEVTDKGDVPEGYKVSRKEKRNFPLILESPSPNQTSLYFCASSSPSSGANVLTFGAGSRLTVL.

This clonotype was detected only a few times. V gene TRBV25-1 combines with J gene TRBJ1-6; unclear D gene. Germline CDR1 and CDR2: MGHDK and SYGVNS. The V end was cut by 4 bases, the J end by 9 bases, with 7 bases between. There are 12 residues in the CDR3. CDR3 sequence: CASSVGSSPLHF. The CDR3, as DNA: TGTGCCAGCAGTGTCGGTTCTTCACCCCTCCACTTT.

This clonotype was detected ten times or more. The V and J genes are TRBV29-1 and TRBJ2-3; the D gene is possibly TRBD2 (5 bases). The CDR3 consists of 12 residues. In germline, CDR1 is SQVTM, CDR2 ANQGSEA. The ends were cut back, 6 bases at V and 4 bases at J, with 11 bases in the middle. The CDR3 here is CSVIEGADTQYF. DNA of the CDR3: TGCAGCGTGATAGAGGGCGCAGATACGCAGTATTTT.

The J gene is TRBJ1-2, the V gene TRBV28; possible D gene TRBD1, 5 bases. V shed 7 bases and J shed 5 bases, with 20 bases lying between them. The CDR3 runs to 15 residues. The germline gives CDR1 MDHEN, CDR2 SYDVKM. The CDR3 sequence is CASTPTETLGYGYTF. CDR3 in DNA: TGTGCCAGCACTCCGACAGAGACCCTTGGGTATGGCTACACCTTC.

Comment on this clonotype: A much larger clone is a single base away; this may be a read error. The chain combines TRBV10-3 with TRBJ2-1; either TRBD1 or TRBD2 may fit D (5 bases each). This CDR3 region has 14 residues. Deletions cut 2 bases from V and 8 bases from J, with 13 bases between. CDR1 is ENHRY, CDR2 SYGVKD, per germline. The chain's CDR3 is CAISEGTSADEQFF. The CDR3 bases are TGTGCCATCAGTGAGGGGACGTCAGCAGATGAGCAGTTCTTC.

The J gene is TRBJ2-1, the V gene TRBV9; D gene ambiguous. V lost 0 bases and J 7 bases, leaving 11 bases between the germline ends. From germline, CDR1 is SGDLS and CDR2 YYNGEE. The CDR3 consists of 14 residues. The CDR3: CASSVDSYGNEQFF. CDR3 DNA sequence: TGTGCCAGCAGCGTAGACAGCTATGGAAATGAGCAGTTCTTC. Variable domain in full (rest from reference TRBV9 and TRBJ2-1): DSGVTQTPKHLITATGQRVTLRCSPRSGDLSVYWYQQSLDQGLQFLIQYYNGEERAKGNILERFSAQQFPDLHSELNLSSLELGDSALYFCASSVDSYGNEQFFGPGTRLTVL.